This TCR beta chain was found in a study of T-cell reconstitution after alpha-beta-depleted transplantation in children. Study-wide results and caveats: Several hundred expanded graft clones reportedly supplied alpha-beta T cells about two months after transplant. Elevated TCRbeta diversity at day 60 was traced, in some patients, to surviving recipient T cells and thymic progenitors.

This clonotype has ten or more counts. Its antigen is still unknown. Germline assignment: CDR1 MNHNS and CDR2 SASEGT. The CDR3 is 15 residues long. With 1 base removed from V and 5 bases from J, the gap between germline ends came to 12 bases. Library preparation (for TCRbeta) was performed with unique molecular identifiers. A single record per CDR3 protein comes from TCRdb applying MiXCR to the PCR reads. There are about 130,000 distinct CDR3 sequences in the sample; roughly 10% occur only once, and around 24% lies in the top ten. The TCR originated in a girl less than two years old who had a stem cell transplant for combined immunodeficiency, so the T cells may come from the graft donor. Sample: PBMCs, mostly from graft donor cells, taken 180 days after TCRalphabeta/CD19-depleted stem cell transplant. This chain links TRBV6-1 with TRBJ2-1, with a possible D match to TRBD1 (5 bases). The CDR3 DNA is TGTGCCAGCAGTGAAGAGGCAGGGCTTAACAATGAGCAGTTCTTC. This gives the protein CASSEEAGLNNEQFF.